Below are 2 T cell receptor beta chains sequenced from a single sample in a study of T cell repertoires in aging, cancer and after chemotherapy (dated by TCRdb to between 2018 and 2021). For sequencing, an Illumina MiSeq was employed. Using a mixed TRB-A/B primer pool, multiplex touch-down PCR amplified rearranged TRB sequences covering the V, D and J segments. TCRdb reanalyzed the raw reads on its own, using fastp at Q25 for trimming and MiXCR for clone calling, and kept in-frame beta chains. Records with the same CDR3 protein are collapsed into one entry carrying the most frequent genes and DNA. Across this sample there are roughly 890 distinct CDR3 sequences, with more than 20% seen only once. The ten most abundant clones make up around 17% of the sample. Instead of sorted cells or RNA, genomic DNA extracted from peripheral blood served as the source for amplifying TCR beta rearrangements. The sample consisted of blood. These receptors were obtained from a human donor with a solid tumor.

By proportion, this clonotype is medium-sized (0.01 to 0.1%). The CDR3 here is CATSQDRAPNEKLFF. The CDR3, as DNA: TGTGCCACCAGCCAGGACAGGGCCCCTAATGAAAAACTGTTTTTT. The chain employs TRBV15 and TRBJ1-4; 8 bases line up with TRBD1. The CDR3 is made up of 15 amino acids. Looked up from germline, CDR1 is LNHNV and CDR2 is YYDKDF (reference sequence). V lost 5 bases, J lost 3 bases, and 5 bases stayed unmatched.

On this clonotype: With a much larger clone just one base away, this may be a read error. The rearrangement joins TRBV14 to TRBJ2-3; 7 bases align to TRBD2. The CDR3 extends over 17 amino acids. V lost 3 bases and J lost 4; bases outside the gene matches: 13. Germline CDR1 is SGHDN and CDR2 is FVKESK. CDR3 nucleotides: TGTGCCAGCAGCCACCTCCGGGACGGCACTAGCGCAGATACGCAGTATTTT. Its protein is CASSHLRDGTSADTQYF. The whole variable domain, remainder taken from reference TRBV14 and TRBJ2-3, is EAGVTQFPSHSVIEKGQTVTLRCDPISGHDNLYWYRRVMGKEIKFLLHFVKESKQDESGMPNNRFLAERTGGTYSTLKVQPAELEDSGVYFCASSHLRDGTSADTQYFGPGTRLTVL.